Listed below are T cell receptor beta chains from one sample, sequenced in a study of T cells in Graves' hyperthyroidism and ophthalmopathy. MiXCR, run by TCRdb on the multiplex PCR reads, gives a single entry per CDR3 protein. The sample records hundreds of thousands of distinct CDR3 sequences, roughly 15% being singletons. Sample: blood. The receptors originated from a woman between 50 and 59 years old with Graves' ophthalmopathy. CDR3s include the opening cysteine and the closing phenylalanine or tryptophan. The D gene is left open where the match is weak. Some rows mark clone size as missing; the rest say once, few, many or name a class of expanded clone.

size	D	V	J	DNA	CDR3
few	NA	TRBV19	TRBJ1-1	TGTGCCAGTAGCCCTGTGTTACTAGGACTGAACACTGAAGCTTTCTTT	CASSPVLLGLNTEAFF
many	TRBD2	TRBV30	TRBJ2-1	TGTGCCCGGATGACTAGCGGGACCTACAATGAGCAGTTCTTC	CARMTSGTYNEQFF
few	NA	TRBV19	TRBJ2-1	TGTGCCAGTAGTATAGAAGGACAGAGGTTAGTCTACAATGAGCAGTTCTTC	CASSIEGQRLVYNEQFF
NA	TRBD2	TRBV9	TRBJ2-1	TGTGCCAGCAGCGTGACGCGGGAGACCACCGAGCAGTTCTTC	CASSVTRETTEQFF
many	NA	TRBV20-1	TRBJ2-1	TGCAGTGCTCCCGGACTTCAACAATACAATGAGCAGTTCTTC	CSAPGLQQYNEQFF
few	NA	TRBV9	TRBJ2-3	TGTGCCAGCAGCGTGAGTGGGCCGGGTGGAAATACGCAGTATTTT	CASSVSGPGGNTQYF
NA	NA	TRBV28	TRBJ1-4	TGTGCCAGCAGTTTAAGCCCAGGAGCAACTAATGAAAAACTGTTTTTT	CASSLSPGATNEKLFF
few	NA	TRBV28	TRBJ2-7	TGTGCCAGCAGTTCGGACGAGCAGTACTTC	CASSSDEQYF
NA	NA	TRBV19	TRBJ2-4	TGTGCCAGTAGTTCAACGGTACTTAACATTCAGTACTTC	CASSSTVLNIQYF
once	TRBD1	TRBV19	TRBJ1-6	TGTGCCAGTGGAGACACAGGGGGCGGTGGTTCACCCCTCCACTTT	CASGDTGGGGSPLHF
many	NA	TRBV2	TRBJ2-3	TGTGCCAGCAGTGGGGACTCAACTAGCACAGATACGCAGTATTTT	CASSGDSTSTDTQYF
NA	NA	TRBV11-2	TRBJ2-2	TGTGCCAGCAGCTTCGTAGCGGAGAGAATTGGACTCGGGGAGCTGTTTTTT	CASSFVAERIGLGELFF
many	NA	TRBV24-1	TRBJ2-5	TGTGCCACCAGTGAGGGGTACCAAGAGACCCAGTACTTC	CATSEGYQETQYF
NA	TRBD1	TRBV19	TRBJ1-5	TGTGCCAGTAGTATAGGAGGGGGCGGAGTAGTTCAGCATTTT	CASSIGGGGVVQHF
many	NA	TRBV18	TRBJ2-1	TGTGCCAGCTCACCACGGAACGGGAGCGATGAGCAGTTCTTC	CASSPRNGSDEQFF
few	NA	TRBV4-3	TRBJ2-5	TGCGCCAGCAGCCAAGGACGGCGAGAGACCCAGTACTTC	CASSQGRRETQYF
NA	TRBD1	TRBV7-9	TRBJ2-1	TGTGCCAGCAGCCGCGGACAGGGTTGGAACAATGAGCAGTTCTTC	CASSRGQGWNNEQFF
many	TRBD2	TRBV24-1	TRBJ2-7	TGTGCCACCAGTGATTGGGGGGCTGCGGGAGGCACCTACGAGCAGTACTTC	CATSDWGAAGGTYEQYF
few	NA	TRBV12-3/TRBV12-4	TRBJ2-5	TGTGCCAGCAGTCCCGGACTTTCTCCCCAAGAGACCCAGTACTTC	CASSPGLSPQETQYF
many	NA	TRBV5-5	TRBJ2-7	TGTGCCAGCAGCTTGCCTCCCTCCTACGAGCAGTACTTC	CASSLPPSYEQYF
many	NA	TRBV20-1	TRBJ2-7	TGCAGTGCTAGTAGTGGCGGGGCCTCCTCCTACGAGCAGTACTTC	CSASSGGASSYEQYF
many	TRBD2	TRBV7-8	TRBJ2-2	TGTGCCAGCAGCTTAAGGAGACTAGCGACGAACACCGGGGAGCTGTTTTTT	CASSLRRLATNTGELFF
few	NA	TRBV3-1	TRBJ2-1	TGTGCCAGCAGCTATCTAGCCTTACCCAATAATGAGCAGTTCTTC	CASSYLALPNNEQFF
many	NA	TRBV3-2	TRBJ1-5	TGTGCCAGCAGCCAAGGGGCAGGGCGAGGTAATCAGCCCCAGCATTTT	CASSQGAGRGNQPQHF
many	NA	TRBV7-3	TRBJ2-3	TGTGCCAGCAGCTTAAAAGGTTCGGGGGTATCCCCAGATACGCAGTATTTT	CASSLKGSGVSPDTQYF
NA	TRBD2	TRBV7-6	TRBJ2-2	TGTGCCAGCAGCCTCAGCGGGAGTTGGGGCGGGGAGCTGTTTTTT	CASSLSGSWGGELFF
many	TRBD1	TRBV7-9	TRBJ2-7	TGTGCCAGCAGCTTATCGGGACAGTCCTACGAGCAGTACTTC	CASSLSGQSYEQYF
NA	NA	TRBV9	TRBJ1-2	TGTGCCAGCAGCGGGGGTCCTAACTATGGCTACACCTTC	CASSGGPNYGYTF
few	NA	TRBV3-1	TRBJ2-2	TGTGCCAGCAGCCAAGCTGGGCCGTTCGCGAACACCGGGGAGCTGTTTTTT	CASSQAGPFANTGELFF
many	NA	TRBV2	TRBJ2-5	TGTGCCAGCAGTGAACAGACGGGGGAGTGGGAGACCCAGTACTTC	CASSEQTGEWETQYF
NA	NA	TRBV20-1	TRBJ1-2	TGCAGTGCTAGAGATCTTCGCGGGACTAACTATGGCTACACCTTC	CSARDLRGTNYGYTF
many	TRBD2	TRBV18	TRBJ2-2	TGTGCCAGCTCACCAGGTAGCGGGAGATCCGGGGAGCTGTTTTTT	CASSPGSGRSGELFF
NA	NA	TRBV11-2	TRBJ2-1	TGTGCCAGCACCCAAAGGGGGGCTAGTTCCGGAGGTTGGTACTACAATGAGCAGTTCTTC	CASTQRGASSGGWYYNEQFF
NA	TRBD1	TRBV27	TRBJ2-5	TGTGCCAGCAGTCCTTACACCTCGGGACAGGGCATACAAGAGACCCAGTACTTC	CASSPYTSGQGIQETQYF
NA	TRBD1	TRBV6-1	TRBJ1-1	TGTGCCAGCAGGTTGGGGACAGGGAACACTGAAGCTTTCTTT	CASRLGTGNTEAFF
many	NA	TRBV20-1	TRBJ2-5	TGCAGTGCTAGAGACGGTGGCCAGGAGACCCAGTACTTC	CSARDGGQETQYF
NA	TRBD2	TRBV29-1	TRBJ2-2	TGCAGCGTCGCCTTTATACCGGGACTAGAAATAAGTACCGGGGAGCTGTTTTTT	CSVAFIPGLEISTGELFF
many	NA	TRBV7-9	TRBJ2-7	TGTGCCAGCGGGGATATCTACGAGCAGTACTTC	CASGDIYEQYF
many	TRBD2	TRBV5-1	TRBJ2-3	TGCGCCAGCAGCAGGGGACTAGCGGGTGAGACAGATACGCAGTATTTT	CASSRGLAGETDTQYF
many	NA	TRBV28	TRBJ1-4	TGTGCCAGCAGTTTAGGAGGGCAGTCTAGTGAAAAACTGTTTTTT	CASSLGGQSSEKLFF
many	TRBD1	TRBV30	TRBJ1-5	TGTGCCTGGAGTAATACAGGGGGATACAATCAGCCCCAGCATTTT	CAWSNTGGYNQPQHF
many	TRBD1	TRBV7-2	TRBJ1-5	TGTGCCAGCAGCTACGGACAGGGGGTCGCGCCCCAGCATTTT	CASSYGQGVAPQHF
many	TRBD2	TRBV6-2/TRBV6-3	TRBJ2-7	TGTGCCAGCAGTTACCCGAGACTAGCGGGTACCTACGAGCAGTACTTC	CASSYPRLAGTYEQYF